Reported below is one T cell receptor beta chain. Antigen specificity is unknown. The data are from a study of early T cells in non-severe SARS-CoV-2 infection. About the research overall: Sequencing of unsorted whole blood was done on bulk RNA, leaving chains unpaired. General study results and limits: Lookups in VDJdb leaned toward anti-spike CD8 responses and missed private and CD4 specificities.

Unique molecular identifiers were added to individual cDNA molecules. TCRdb reprocessed the 5' RACE reads via MiXCR and lists one record per CDR3 protein. This table has tens of thousands of distinct CDR3 sequences, approximately 5.1% appearing once. This CDR3 is 14 amino acids long. V shed 6 bases, J shed 4 bases, and the junction held 7 bases outside the gene matches. This sequence was found in an adult who was a healthcare worker with PCR-confirmed SARS-CoV-2 infection or an uninfected control (not recorded which). This chain uses TRBV12-3 or TRBV12-4 with TRBJ2-7, with 9 bases lining up with TRBD2. Sequenced sample: whole blood. Here the CDR3 reads CASSLSGSWYEQYF. Written as DNA, the CDR3 is TGTGCCAGCAGCCTTAGCGGGAGCTGGTACGAGCAGTACTTC.